Listed below are T cell receptor beta chains from one sample, sequenced in a study of blood T cell repertoires in COVID-19. Only in-frame clones appear in the TCRdb table, and some are missing; sequencing was by immunoSEQ multiplex PCR. The sample lists about 150,000 clones; approximately 87% were seen once. Source material: peripheral blood. Every receptor here comes from a human donor in a cohort sampled during active COVID-19. CDR3s include the opening cysteine and the closing phenylalanine or tryptophan. Each record gives: clone size, V gene, D gene, J gene, CDR3 protein, CDR3 DNA. D genes are given only for firm matches. Not every row has a clone size; where given, it reads once, few, many or a size class.

abundance: -
v_gene: TRBV6-1
d_gene: TRBD1
j_gene: TRBJ1-1
CDR3aa: CASSEMTGMNTEAFF
CDR3nt: TGTGCCAGCAGTGAGATGACAGGGATGAACACTGAAGCTTTCTTT

abundance: -
v_gene: TRBV21-1
d_gene: -
j_gene: TRBJ2-3
CDR3aa: CASSSRRGLGRDTQYF
CDR3nt: TGTGCCAGCAGCTCCCGGAGGGGGCTGGGGAGGGATACGCAGTATTTT

abundance: -
v_gene: TRBV29-1
d_gene: -
j_gene: TRBJ2-3
CDR3aa: CSVEEADTQYF
CDR3nt: TGCAGCGTTGAGGAGGCAGATACGCAGTATTTT

abundance: few
v_gene: TRBV10-2
d_gene: -
j_gene: TRBJ1-3
CDR3aa: CASKAPSGNTIYF
CDR3nt: TGCGCCAGCAAAGCACCCTCTGGAAACACCATATATTTT

abundance: -
v_gene: TRBV7-9
d_gene: -
j_gene: TRBJ2-1
CDR3aa: CASRIPWGHEQFF
CDR3nt: TGTGCCAGCAGAATACCATGGGGCCATGAGCAGTTCTTC

abundance: -
v_gene: TRBV7-9
d_gene: TRBD2
j_gene: TRBJ2-1
CDR3aa: CASSLTLASSSYNEQFF
CDR3nt: TGTGCCAGCAGCTTAACACTAGCGTCGAGCTCCTACAATGAGCAGTTCTTC

abundance: few
v_gene: TRBV7-3
d_gene: -
j_gene: TRBJ1-3
CDR3aa: CASSPGSGNTIYF
CDR3nt: TGTGCCAGTTCTCCGGGGTCTGGAAACACCATATATTTT

abundance: -
v_gene: TRBV6-2/TRBV6-3
d_gene: TRBD1
j_gene: TRBJ1-5
CDR3aa: CASSYPPLTGLSNQPQHF
CDR3nt: TGTGCCAGCAGTTACCCCCCCTTGACAGGGCTTAGCAATCAGCCCCAGCATTTT

abundance: -
v_gene: TRBV6-2/TRBV6-3
d_gene: -
j_gene: TRBJ1-1
CDR3aa: CASSNARGTEAFF
CDR3nt: TGTGCCAGCAGTAACGCCCGAGGGACTGAAGCTTTCTTT

abundance: -
v_gene: TRBV15
d_gene: TRBD2
j_gene: TRBJ2-3
CDR3aa: CATSSVLAGGSTDTQYF
CDR3nt: TGTGCCACCAGCAGTGTGTTGGCGGGAGGATCCACAGATACGCAGTATTTT

abundance: -
v_gene: TRBV7-8
d_gene: -
j_gene: TRBJ2-1
CDR3aa: CASSSDSPPYNEQFF
CDR3nt: TGTGCCAGCAGCTCGGACAGTCCCCCCTACAATGAGCAGTTCTTC

abundance: -
v_gene: TRBV6-6
d_gene: -
j_gene: TRBJ2-3
CDR3aa: CASSYSLDLSTDTQYF
CDR3nt: TGTGCCAGCAGTTACTCGCTAGACCTAAGCACAGATACGCAGTATTTT

abundance: once
v_gene: TRBV3-1/TRBV3-2
d_gene: TRBD1
j_gene: TRBJ2-3
CDR3aa: CASSLGTGVSDTQYF
CDR3nt: TGTGCCAGCAGCCTAGGGACAGGGGTATCAGATACGCAGTATTTT

abundance: once
v_gene: TRBV9
d_gene: -
j_gene: TRBJ1-2
CDR3aa: CASSGAVQGLGYTF
CDR3nt: TGTGCCAGCAGCGGAGCCGTTCAGGGGTTAGGCTACACCTTC

abundance: -
v_gene: TRBV29-1
d_gene: TRBD1
j_gene: TRBJ2-7
CDR3aa: CSANRGRGEQYF
CDR3nt: TGCAGCGCGAACAGGGGGCGAGGGGAGCAGTACTTC

abundance: -
v_gene: TRBV2
d_gene: TRBD1
j_gene: TRBJ2-7
CDR3aa: CASRGRGRSEQYF
CDR3nt: TGTGCCAGCAGAGGCAGGGGGCGAAGCGAGCAGTACTTC

abundance: -
v_gene: TRBV7-2
d_gene: -
j_gene: TRBJ1-5
CDR3aa: CASSSRGRDQPQHF
CDR3nt: TGTGCCAGCAGCTCGAGAGGGAGGGATCAGCCCCAGCATTTT

abundance: -
v_gene: TRBV11-1
d_gene: -
j_gene: TRBJ2-7
CDR3aa: CASSSLRSSYEQYF
CDR3nt: TGTGCCAGCAGCTCGCTTCGGAGCTCCTACGAGCAGTACTTC

abundance: -
v_gene: TRBV5-1
d_gene: -
j_gene: TRBJ1-2
CDR3aa: CASTSFQGRYGYTF
CDR3nt: TGCGCCAGCACCTCCTTCCAGGGAAGGTATGGCTACACCTTC

abundance: -
v_gene: TRBV2
d_gene: -
j_gene: TRBJ1-2
CDR3aa: CASSGRGNYGYTF
CDR3nt: TGTGCCAGCAGTGGAAGGGGGAACTATGGCTACACCTTC

abundance: few
v_gene: TRBV24-1
d_gene: -
j_gene: TRBJ2-1
CDR3aa: CATGLDGIDEQFF
CDR3nt: TGTGCCACCGGGTTGGACGGGATCGATGAGCAGTTCTTC

abundance: once
v_gene: TRBV2
d_gene: TRBD2
j_gene: TRBJ2-1
CDR3aa: CASIADGGAYNEQFF
CDR3nt: TGTGCCAGCATCGCAGACGGGGGGGCCTACAATGAGCAGTTCTTC

abundance: once
v_gene: TRBV5-8
d_gene: -
j_gene: TRBJ2-5
CDR3aa: CASTYWGEETQYF
CDR3nt: TGTGCCAGCACCTATTGGGGGGAAGAGACCCAGTACTTC

abundance: -
v_gene: TRBV5-1
d_gene: TRBD1
j_gene: TRBJ2-5
CDR3aa: CASSLEGGQGRETQYF
CDR3nt: TGCGCCAGCAGCTTGGAGGGCGGACAGGGTAGGGAGACCCAGTACTTC

abundance: -
v_gene: TRBV6-5
d_gene: TRBD1
j_gene: TRBJ1-3
CDR3aa: CASTRTGVRGNTIYF
CDR3nt: TGTGCCAGCACCCGGACAGGGGTTCGTGGAAACACCATATATTTT

abundance: -
v_gene: TRBV29-1
d_gene: -
j_gene: TRBJ1-4
CDR3aa: CSVYNRASEKLFF
CDR3nt: TGCAGCGTTTACAACAGGGCCTCGGAAAAACTGTTTTTT

abundance: -
v_gene: TRBV6-2/TRBV6-3
d_gene: TRBD2
j_gene: TRBJ2-5
CDR3aa: CASSKGSGGAQETQYF
CDR3nt: TGTGCCAGCAGCAAGGGTAGCGGGGGGGCCCAAGAGACCCAGTACTTC

abundance: -
v_gene: TRBV27
d_gene: TRBD1
j_gene: TRBJ1-6
CDR3aa: CASQAGQGGSPLHF
CDR3nt: TGTGCCAGCCAAGCTGGACAGGGTGGGTCACCCCTCCACTTT

abundance: hyperexpanded
v_gene: TRBV5-5
d_gene: TRBD1
j_gene: TRBJ1-2
CDR3aa: CASSLVAGGWNGYTF
CDR3nt: TGTGCCAGCAGCTTGGTTGCAGGGGGTTGGAATGGCTACACCTTC

abundance: -
v_gene: TRBV7-2
d_gene: TRBD2
j_gene: TRBJ2-1
CDR3aa: CASSFAGGYNEQFF
CDR3nt: TGTGCCAGCAGCTTCGCGGGAGGCTACAATGAGCAGTTCTTC

abundance: few
v_gene: TRBV30
d_gene: -
j_gene: TRBJ1-3
CDR3aa: CAWSAGFGNTIYF
CDR3nt: TGTGCCTGGAGTGCGGGGTTCGGAAACACCATATATTTT